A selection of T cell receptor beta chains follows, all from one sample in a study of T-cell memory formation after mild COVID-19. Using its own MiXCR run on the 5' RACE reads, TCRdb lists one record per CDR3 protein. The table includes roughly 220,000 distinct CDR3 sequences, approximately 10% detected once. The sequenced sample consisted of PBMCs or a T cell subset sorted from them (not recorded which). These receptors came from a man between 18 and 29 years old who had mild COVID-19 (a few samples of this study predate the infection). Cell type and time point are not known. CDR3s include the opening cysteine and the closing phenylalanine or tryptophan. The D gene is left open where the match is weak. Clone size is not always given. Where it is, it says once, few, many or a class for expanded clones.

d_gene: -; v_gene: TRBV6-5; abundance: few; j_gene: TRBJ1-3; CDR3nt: TGTGCCAGCAGATCCCTGGGGGTCACTGGAAACACCATATATTTT; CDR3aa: CASRSLGVTGNTIYF
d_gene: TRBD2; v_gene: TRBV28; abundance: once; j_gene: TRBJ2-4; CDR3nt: TGTGCCAGCAGTTCCCCGCCCCTGGCGGGGGGCCCTCCGGCCAAAAACATTCAGTACTTC; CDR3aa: CASSSPPLAGGPPAKNIQYF
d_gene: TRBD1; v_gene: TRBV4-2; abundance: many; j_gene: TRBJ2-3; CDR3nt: TGTGCCAGCAGCCTCCAAACAGGGGGACGCACAGATACGCAGTATTTT; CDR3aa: CASSLQTGGRTDTQYF
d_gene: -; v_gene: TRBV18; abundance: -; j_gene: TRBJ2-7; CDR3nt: TGTGCCAGCTCACCAACCGGGGGGCCTTTGGGGGGCGAGCAGTACTTC; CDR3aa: CASSPTGGPLGGEQYF
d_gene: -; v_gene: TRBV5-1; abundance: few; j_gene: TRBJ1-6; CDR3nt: TGCGCCAGCAGTTTGGACCCAGCGGGTAATTCACCCCTCCACTTT; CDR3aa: CASSLDPAGNSPLHF
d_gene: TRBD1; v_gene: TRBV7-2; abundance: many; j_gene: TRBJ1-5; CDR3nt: TGTGCCAGCAGCCCCAGGGGGGGGGTTGGTCAGCCCCAGCATTTT; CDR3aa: CASSPRGGVGQPQHF
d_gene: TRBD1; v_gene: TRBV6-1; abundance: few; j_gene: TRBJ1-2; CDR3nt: TGTGCCAGCAGTGGACCTAGGGGGCTTGACTATGGCTACACCTTC; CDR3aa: CASSGPRGLDYGYTF
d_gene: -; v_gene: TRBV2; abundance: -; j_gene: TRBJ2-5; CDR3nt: TGTGCCAGCAGTGTATTAGAGACCCAGTACTTC; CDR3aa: CASSVLETQYF
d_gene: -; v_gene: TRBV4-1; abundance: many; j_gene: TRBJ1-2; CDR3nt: TGCGCCAGCAGCCAAGCAACTCTTATTCCCGGCGGCTACACCTTC; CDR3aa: CASSQATLIPGGYTF
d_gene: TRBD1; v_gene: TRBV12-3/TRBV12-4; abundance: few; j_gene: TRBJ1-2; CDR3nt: TGTGCCAGCACTCCGGGACAGGGGGTATATGGCTACACCTTC; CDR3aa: CASTPGQGVYGYTF
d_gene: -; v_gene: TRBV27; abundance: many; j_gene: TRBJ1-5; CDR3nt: TGTGCCAGCAGTTTACGATATCGTGGAGATCAGCCCCAGCATTTT; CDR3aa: CASSLRYRGDQPQHF
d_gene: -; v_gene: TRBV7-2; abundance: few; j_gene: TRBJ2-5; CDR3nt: TGTGCCAGCAGCTTATCCCAGGGGCGCGGGGAGACCCAGTACTTC; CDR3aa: CASSLSQGRGETQYF
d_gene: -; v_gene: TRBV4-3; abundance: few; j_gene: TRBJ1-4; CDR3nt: TGCGCCAGCAGCCAAGTCCCGGAGGCGATGGCTAATGAAAAACTGTTTTTT; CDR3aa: CASSQVPEAMANEKLFF
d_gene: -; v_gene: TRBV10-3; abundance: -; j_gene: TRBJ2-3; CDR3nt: TGTGCCATCAGCGGACCGGGACTCAGCACAGATACGCAGTATTTT; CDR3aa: CAISGPGLSTDTQYF
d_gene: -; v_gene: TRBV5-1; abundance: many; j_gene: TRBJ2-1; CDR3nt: TGCGCCAGCAGCTCCCTTGGCCGAGGCTCCTACAATGAGCAGTTCTTC; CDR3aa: CASSSLGRGSYNEQFF
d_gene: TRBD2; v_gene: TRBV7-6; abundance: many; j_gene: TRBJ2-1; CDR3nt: TGTGCCAGCAGCCCCCGGACTAGTAGTGAGCAGTTCTTC; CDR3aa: CASSPRTSSEQFF
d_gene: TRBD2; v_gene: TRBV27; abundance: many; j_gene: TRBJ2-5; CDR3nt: TGTGCCAGCAGTCGTCTGACTAGCGGACCGCAAGAGACCCAGTACTTC; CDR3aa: CASSRLTSGPQETQYF
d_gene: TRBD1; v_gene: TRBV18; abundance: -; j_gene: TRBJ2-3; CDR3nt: TGTGCCAGCTCACTTCGGGACAGGGAAGGCACAGATACGCAGTATTTT; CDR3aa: CASSLRDREGTDTQYF
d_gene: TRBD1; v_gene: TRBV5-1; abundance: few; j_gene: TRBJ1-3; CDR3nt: TGCGCCAGCAGCTGGGACAGACCTGGAAACACCATATATTTT; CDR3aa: CASSWDRPGNTIYF
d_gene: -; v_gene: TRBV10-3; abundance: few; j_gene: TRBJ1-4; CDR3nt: TGTGCCATCACCACAGGGAAAGGTGAAAAACTGTTTTTT; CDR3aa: CAITTGKGEKLFF
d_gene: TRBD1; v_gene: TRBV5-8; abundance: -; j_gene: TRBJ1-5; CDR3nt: TGTGCCAGCAGCCAAGGGACAGGCGATCAGCCCCAGCATTTT; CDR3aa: CASSQGTGDQPQHF
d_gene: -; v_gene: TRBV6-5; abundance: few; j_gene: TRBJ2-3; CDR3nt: TGTGCCAGCAGGGGATATGGGCGGGGAGATACGCAGTATTTT; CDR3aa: CASRGYGRGDTQYF
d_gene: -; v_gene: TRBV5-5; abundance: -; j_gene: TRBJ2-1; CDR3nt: TGTGCCAGCAGCTTGGTCGGTTCAGGACCCTACAATGAGCAGTTCTTC; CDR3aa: CASSLVGSGPYNEQFF
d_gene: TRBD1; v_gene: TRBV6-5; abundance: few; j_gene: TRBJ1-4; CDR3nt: TGTGCCAGCAGTTACACAACGGGACAGGGTGAAAAACTGTTTTTT; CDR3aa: CASSYTTGQGEKLFF
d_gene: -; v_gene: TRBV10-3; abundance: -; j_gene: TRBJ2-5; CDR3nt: TGTGCCATCAGTGATCACAGGGTTCGGGAGACCCAGTACTTC; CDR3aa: CAISDHRVRETQYF
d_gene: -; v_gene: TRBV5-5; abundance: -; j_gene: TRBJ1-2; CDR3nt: TGTGCCAGCAGCCCAGCCGCAGGCGGTAACTATGGCTACACCTTC; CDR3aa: CASSPAAGGNYGYTF
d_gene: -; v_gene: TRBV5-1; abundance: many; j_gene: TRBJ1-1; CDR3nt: TGCGCCAGCGGTCGCGGTACTTTTAACTTGAACACTGAAGCTTTCTTT; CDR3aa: CASGRGTFNLNTEAFF
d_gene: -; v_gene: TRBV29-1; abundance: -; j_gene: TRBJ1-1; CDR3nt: TGCAGCGGGTACAGGAAGAACACTGAAGCTTTCTTT; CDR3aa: CSGYRKNTEAFF
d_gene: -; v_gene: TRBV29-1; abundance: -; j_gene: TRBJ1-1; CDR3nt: TGCAGCGTTGGCATGAACACTGAAGCTTTCTTT; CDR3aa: CSVGMNTEAFF
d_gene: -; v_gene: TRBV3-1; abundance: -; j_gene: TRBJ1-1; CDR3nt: TGTGCCAGCAGCTCCCGTCTGAACACTGAAGCTTTCTTT; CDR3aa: CASSSRLNTEAFF
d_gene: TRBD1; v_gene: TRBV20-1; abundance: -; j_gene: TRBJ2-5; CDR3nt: TGCAGTGCTAGAGGTACCGGGACAGGAGAGACCCAGTACTTC; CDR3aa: CSARGTGTGETQYF
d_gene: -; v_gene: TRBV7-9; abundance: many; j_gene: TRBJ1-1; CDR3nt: TGTGCCAGCAGCCCGCCTGCGCGGGACACTGAAGCTTTCTTT; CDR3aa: CASSPPARDTEAFF
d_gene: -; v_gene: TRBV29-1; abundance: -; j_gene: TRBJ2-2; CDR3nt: TGCAGCGTTGATGAACAGAGAAACACCGGGGAGCTGTTTTTT; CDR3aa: CSVDEQRNTGELFF
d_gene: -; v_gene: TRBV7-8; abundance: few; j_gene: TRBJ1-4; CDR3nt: TGTGCCAGCAGCCCCTCGCGGGGGGCGAAGGTTAATTACGAAAAACTGTTTTTT; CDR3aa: CASSPSRGAKVNYEKLFF
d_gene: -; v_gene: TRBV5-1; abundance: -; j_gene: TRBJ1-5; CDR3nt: TGCGCCAGCAGCCGTGGGGACGGAACTAGCAATCAGCCCCAGCATTTT; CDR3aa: CASSRGDGTSNQPQHF
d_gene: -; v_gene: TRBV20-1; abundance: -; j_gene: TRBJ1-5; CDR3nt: TGCAGTGCTAGAGCTCCGACCGGTTATAGCAATCAGCCCCAGCATTTT; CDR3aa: CSARAPTGYSNQPQHF
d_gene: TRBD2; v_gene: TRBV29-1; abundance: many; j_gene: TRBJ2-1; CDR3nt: TGCAGCGTTGCTCACGGGCTAGCGGTTTACAATGAGCAGTTCTTC; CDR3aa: CSVAHGLAVYNEQFF
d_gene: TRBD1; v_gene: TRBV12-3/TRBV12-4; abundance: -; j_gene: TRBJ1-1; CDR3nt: TGTGCCAGCAGTTCATCCGGGACAGGGCTAACTGAAGCTTTCTTT; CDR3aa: CASSSSGTGLTEAFF
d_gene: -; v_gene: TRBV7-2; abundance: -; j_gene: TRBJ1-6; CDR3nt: TGTGCCAGCAGCTCAAGCAGGGGAGCACCCCTCCACTTT; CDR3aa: CASSSSRGAPLHF
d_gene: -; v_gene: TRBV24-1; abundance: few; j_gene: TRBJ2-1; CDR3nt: TGTGCCACCAGTGACTCAAAGGCCGACTCCTACAATGAGCAGTTCTTC; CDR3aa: CATSDSKADSYNEQFF
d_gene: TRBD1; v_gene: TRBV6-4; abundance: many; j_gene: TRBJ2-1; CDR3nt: TGTGCCAGCAGTGACCGACAGGGTTTCAGCTCCTACAATGAGCAGTTCTTC; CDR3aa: CASSDRQGFSSYNEQFF
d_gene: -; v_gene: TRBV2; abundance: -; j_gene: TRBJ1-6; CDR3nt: TGTGCCGGGACCAGGGAGGATTCGTCACCCCTCCACTTT; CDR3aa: CAGTREDSSPLHF
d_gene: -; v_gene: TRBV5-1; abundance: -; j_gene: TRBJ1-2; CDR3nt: TGCGCCAGCAGCTTGGATGTTTCAGGGGATGGCTACACCTTC; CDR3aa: CASSLDVSGDGYTF
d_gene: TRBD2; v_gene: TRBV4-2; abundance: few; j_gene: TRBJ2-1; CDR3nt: TGTGCCAGCAGCCGGTGGACTAGCGGGGGGGCCCCAAAATCGGATGAGCAGTTCTTC; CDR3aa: CASSRWTSGGAPKSDEQFF
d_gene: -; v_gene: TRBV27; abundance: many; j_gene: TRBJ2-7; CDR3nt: TGTGCCAGCACCCGCGCAGGCCCTTCCTACGAGCAGTACTTC; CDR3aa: CASTRAGPSYEQYF
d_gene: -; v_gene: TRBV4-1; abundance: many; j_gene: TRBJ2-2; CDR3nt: TGCGCCAGCAGCCTAGCGGCTGGCCACCCGAACACCGGGGAGCTGTTTTTT; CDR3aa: CASSLAAGHPNTGELFF
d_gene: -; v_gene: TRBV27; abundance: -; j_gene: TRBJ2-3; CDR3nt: TGTGCCAGCAGTTTTTGGGCAGATACGCAGTATTTT; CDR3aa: CASSFWADTQYF
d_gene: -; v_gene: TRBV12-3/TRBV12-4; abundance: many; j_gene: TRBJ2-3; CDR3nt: TGTGCCAGCAGCCTGGAACAAGGCGGGGTATGGCGCCCAGATACGCAGTATTTT; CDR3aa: CASSLEQGGVWRPDTQYF
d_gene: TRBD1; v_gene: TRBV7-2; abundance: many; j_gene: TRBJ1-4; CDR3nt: TGTGCCAGCAGCTTAGCACAGGGGTTGAGTGAAAAACTGTTTTTT; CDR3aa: CASSLAQGLSEKLFF
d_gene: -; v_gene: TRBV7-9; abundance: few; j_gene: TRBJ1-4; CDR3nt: TGTGCCAGCAGCACCGGTGGGGGCATAACTAATGAAAAACTGTTTTTT; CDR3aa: CASSTGGGITNEKLFF
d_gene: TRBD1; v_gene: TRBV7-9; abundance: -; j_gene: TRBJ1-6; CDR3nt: TGTGCCAGCAGCCCTGGAGGGGGACAGGGTTTTCTGTCACCCCTCCACTTT; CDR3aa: CASSPGGGQGFLSPLHF
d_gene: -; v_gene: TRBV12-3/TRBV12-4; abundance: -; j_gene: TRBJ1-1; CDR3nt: TGTGCCAGCAGTTTTAACAGGGACACTGAAGCTTTCTTT; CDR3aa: CASSFNRDTEAFF
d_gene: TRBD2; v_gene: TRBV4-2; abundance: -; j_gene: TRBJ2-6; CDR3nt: TGTGCCAGCAGCCAAACAGACGGGGGGACCGGGGCCAACGTCCTGACTTTC; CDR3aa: CASSQTDGGTGANVLTF
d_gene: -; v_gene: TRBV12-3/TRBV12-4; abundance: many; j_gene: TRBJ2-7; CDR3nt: TGTGCCAGCAGTTCCGCCTACGAGCAGTACTTC; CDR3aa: CASSSAYEQYF
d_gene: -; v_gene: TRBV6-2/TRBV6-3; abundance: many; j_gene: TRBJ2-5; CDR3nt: TGTGCCAGCAGGACGGAGGAGACCCAGTACTTC; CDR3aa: CASRTEETQYF
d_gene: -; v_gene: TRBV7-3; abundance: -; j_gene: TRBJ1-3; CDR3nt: TGTGCCAGCAGCAACGGGCCGCCAGGCTCTGGAAACACCATATATTTT; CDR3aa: CASSNGPPGSGNTIYF
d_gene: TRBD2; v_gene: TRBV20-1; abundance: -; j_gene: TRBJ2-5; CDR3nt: TGCAGTGCTAGCCCACTAGCGGGCCAAGAGACCCAGTACTTC; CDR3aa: CSASPLAGQETQYF
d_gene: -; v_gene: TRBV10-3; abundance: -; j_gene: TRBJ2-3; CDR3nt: TGTGCCATCAGTGCCAGCGGGTCCACAGATACGCAGTATTTT; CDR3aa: CAISASGSTDTQYF
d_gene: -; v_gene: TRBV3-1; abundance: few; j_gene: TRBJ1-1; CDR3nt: TGTGCCAGCAGCAGATTACAGGTGAACACTGAAGCTTTCTTT; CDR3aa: CASSRLQVNTEAFF
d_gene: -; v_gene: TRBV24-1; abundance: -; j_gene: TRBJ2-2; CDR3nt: TGTGCCACCAGTGCTCGACACGGGGAGCTGTTTTTT; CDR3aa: CATSARHGELFF